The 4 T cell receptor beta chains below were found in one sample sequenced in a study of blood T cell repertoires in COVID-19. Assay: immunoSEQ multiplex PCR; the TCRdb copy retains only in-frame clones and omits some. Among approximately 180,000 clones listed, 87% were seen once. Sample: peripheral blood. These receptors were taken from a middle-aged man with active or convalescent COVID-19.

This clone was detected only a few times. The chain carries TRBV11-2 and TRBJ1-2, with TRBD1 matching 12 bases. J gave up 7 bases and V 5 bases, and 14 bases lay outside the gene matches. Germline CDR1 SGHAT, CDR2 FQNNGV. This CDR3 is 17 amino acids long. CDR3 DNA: TGTGCCAGCAGCCTAAAATCGCGGGACAGGGGGCTCGGTGGCTACACCTTC. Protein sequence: CASSLKSRDRGLGGYTF. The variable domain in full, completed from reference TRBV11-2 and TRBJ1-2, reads EAGVAQSPRYKIIEKRQSVAFWCNPISGHATLYWYQQILGQGPKLLIQFQNNGVVDDSQLPKDRFSAERLKGVDSTLKIQPAKLEDSAVYLCASSLKSRDRGLGGYTFGSGTRLTVV.

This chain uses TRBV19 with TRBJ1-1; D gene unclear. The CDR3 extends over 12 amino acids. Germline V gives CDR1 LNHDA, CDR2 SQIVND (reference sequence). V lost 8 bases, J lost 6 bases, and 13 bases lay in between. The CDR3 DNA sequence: TGTGCCAGTGTCGGGGTCCGGGCTGAAGCTTTCTTT. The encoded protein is CASVGVRAEAFF.

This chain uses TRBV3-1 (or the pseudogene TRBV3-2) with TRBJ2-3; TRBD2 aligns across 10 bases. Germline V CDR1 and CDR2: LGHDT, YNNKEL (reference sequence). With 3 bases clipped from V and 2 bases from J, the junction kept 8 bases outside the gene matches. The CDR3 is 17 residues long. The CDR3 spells CASSHQQLAGITDTQYF. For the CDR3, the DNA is TGTGCCAGCAGCCACCAACAACTAGCGGGGATCACAGATACGCAGTATTTT.

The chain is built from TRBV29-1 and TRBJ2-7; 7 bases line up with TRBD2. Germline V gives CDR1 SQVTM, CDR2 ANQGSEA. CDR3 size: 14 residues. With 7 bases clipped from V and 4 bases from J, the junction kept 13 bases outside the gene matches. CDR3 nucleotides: TGCAGCGCTGCGTCGGTCGGGGGGAAGTACGAGCAGTACTTC. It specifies CSAASVGGKYEQYF.